Presented here are 10 T cell receptor beta chains from one specimen sequenced in a study of T-cell memory formation after mild COVID-19. TCRdb recomputed calls from the 5' RACE reads with MiXCR, one row per CDR3 protein. This table holds about 55,000 distinct CDR3 sequences, 25% to 35% found once. The sequencing input was PBMCs or a T cell subset sorted from them (not recorded which). These receptors were collected from a man in his late teens or twenties who had mild COVID-19 (a few samples of this study predate the infection). Cell type and time point are not known.

The chain joins TRBV13 to TRBJ1-1, with 7 bases matching TRBD1. This CDR3 has 12 amino acids. Trimming cost V 5 bases and J 8 bases; bases outside gene matches: 5. CDR1 is PRHDT and CDR2 is FYEKMQ in the germline V gene (reference sequence). In DNA form, the CDR3 reads TGTGCCAGCAGCGTCACAGGGGAAGAAGCTTTCTTT. This sequence encodes CASSVTGEEAFF.

A few counts support this clonotype. The chain recombines TRBV27 with TRBJ2-1; D not certain. The V gene lost 3 bases and the J gene lost 8 bases, with 5 bases spanning the gap. CDR1 and CDR2 (germline): MNHEY, SMNVEV (reference sequence). This CDR3 region has 11 residues. The CDR3 spells CASSFFDEQFF. The CDR3 nucleotides are TGTGCCAGCAGTTTTTTTGATGAGCAGTTCTTC.

This clonotype was counted between two and nine times. The gene calls are TRBV4-1 and TRBJ2-7; D is undetermined. The length of the CDR3 is 16 residues. The germline V gene has CDR1 MGHRA and CDR2 YSYEKL. The ends were cut back, 1 base at V and 2 bases at J, with 15 bases in the middle. CDR3 amino acids: CASSQVPLADTYEQYF. DNA of the CDR3: TGCGCCAGCAGCCAAGTTCCTCTCGCGGATACCTACGAGCAGTACTTC.

The genes are TRBV6-5 and TRBJ2-5; D is possibly TRBD2 (5 bases). CDR1 MNHEY and CDR2 SVGAGI come from the germline V gene. The CDR3 length is 15 residues. Trimming stripped 2 bases from V and 1 base from J, with 11 bases between. The CDR3: CASSYRGNSQETQYF. CDR3 coding DNA: TGTGCCAGCAGTTACCGAGGGAACTCCCAAGAGACCCAGTACTTC.

This clonotype was counted a few times. The chain joins TRBV4-1 to TRBJ1-2; 7 bases line up with TRBD1. After removal of 4 bases from V and 1 base from J, the junction contained 9 bases not matched to a gene. Per the germline V gene, CDR1 is MGHRA and CDR2 is YSYEKL. There are 16 residues in the CDR3. CDR3: CASSLLGQDNNYGYTF. Here the CDR3 DNA reads TGCGCCAGCAGCCTACTAGGACAGGACAATAACTATGGCTACACCTTC.

This clonotype was picked up a small number of times. The chain couples TRBV27 to TRBJ2-5; maybe TRBD2 (7 bases). Germline V gene lookup returns CDR1 MNHEY and CDR2 SMNVEV (reference sequence). Between the trimmed V and J ends, which lost 5 bases and 7 bases, there was a span of 14 bases. The CDR3 contains 13 residues. CDR3 nucleotides: TGTGCCAGCAGTCTCGGGGGGCTCGGGACCCAGTACTTC. Protein sequence: CASSLGGLGTQYF.

This clonotype was counted only a few times. The chain is built from TRBV7-9 and TRBJ2-3; the D is unclear. The germline V and J ends were trimmed by 2 bases and 2 bases, with 11 bases remaining between them. The V gene's germline CDR1 is SEHNR and CDR2 FQNEAQ (reference sequence). There are 15 residues in the CDR3. CDR3: CASSLYAGVTDTQYF. CDR3 sequence (DNA): TGTGCCAGCAGCTTATATGCAGGAGTCACAGATACGCAGTATTTT.

The chain links TRBV12-3 or TRBV12-4 to TRBJ2-2, with 8 bases lining up with TRBD2. With 5 bases clipped from V and 6 bases from J, the junction kept 8 bases outside the gene matches. The CDR3 extends over 15 amino acids. This CDR3 is CASSRSGGVAGELFF. The CDR3 coding sequence is TGTGCCAGCAGTCGAAGCGGGGGAGTTGCCGGGGAGCTGTTTTTT.

This clonotype occurred a few times. The chain carries TRBV15 and TRBJ2-5, with D unresolved. V lost 0 bases and J lost 5, with 10 bases in between. CDR3 length equals 14 residues. Per the germline V gene, CDR1 is LNHNV and CDR2 is YYDKDF (reference sequence). The chain's CDR3 is CATSRDLSAETQYF. The CDR3 DNA reads as TGTGCCACCAGCAGAGATCTCTCCGCGGAGACCCAGTACTTC.

DNA for the CDR3: TGTGCCAGCAGCTCTCTCAGGGTAGGGGAGACCCAGTACTTC. This sequence encodes CASSSLRVGETQYF. The J gene is TRBJ2-5, the V gene TRBV7-6, with D perhaps matching TRBD1 (5 bases). Germline V gene data show CDR1 as SGHVS and CDR2 as FNYEAQ. The CDR3 extends over 14 amino acids. The V end was cut by 4 bases, the J end by 5 bases, with 14 bases between.